The T cell receptor (beta chain) described here comes from a study of shared clonotypes between healthy human individuals (dated by TCRdb to 2018 to 2021). For the study in its entirety: Two women and a few men aged 18 to 49 years were included in the cohort. To estimate repertoire size and how much clonotype sharing occurs between individuals, the study deeply sequenced the blood TCR repertoires of several healthy adults. Between about 0.9 and 10 billion PBMCs per donor were obtained by leukapheresis. To increase sequencing depth and limit assay-specific biases, different laboratories used diverse techniques to prepare libraries and sequence TCR repertoires.

Points the paper makes about the study in general: Only blood was sampled, and tissue TCR repertoires likely differ from those in blood. Based on pairwise subsampling, the degree of clonotype sharing among donors was expected to be affected by sequencing depth. The genetic and exposure-history diversity represented was limited by the small number of donors.

The CDR3 holds 16 amino acids from the cysteine to the phenylalanine. CDR3 DNA only is kept here, 48 bases in frame from base 1. Based on the germline V gene (reference sequence), the CDR1 and CDR2 sequences are SGHNT and YYREEE. Remarks on this clone: The antigen it binds to is not known. No much larger clone is present one base from it, and per-base qualities are unavailable.

Using the deep immunoSEQ assay, multiplex PCR amplified TCR CDR3 regions from genomic DNA. Extracted genomic DNA from each cell subset was distributed evenly across all wells of several immunoSEQ 96-well plates, and each plate was treated as a replicate. For unsorted PBMC, each replicate PCR was loaded with approximately 0.3 ug genomic DNA, equivalent to about 30,000 T cell genomes. Genomic DNA from unsorted PBMC was sequenced over ten immunoSEQ deep assay plates. Purified libraries were quantified with a Qubit 3.0 fluorometer, sized on a Bioanalyzer 2100, and re-quantified with the KAPA Library Quantification kit. Every immunoSEQ 96-well plate was sequenced on a dedicated single-read 150-cycle Illumina NextSeq 550 flow cell. In the authors' own workflow: Because only junctional sequences without quality scores were contained in the immunoSEQ output, filtering matching that applied to full-length reads could not be performed. Sequences were annotated with PyIR, a Python wrapper for IgBLAST v1.9, using IMGT germline references to assign V/J genes and CDR3. Reads were filtered out if the reads had weak V/J assignments (E-value above 1e-6), no CDR3, stop codons, out-of-frame junctions, or ambiguous translated residues. V3J clonotypes were defined as sequences sharing the same inferred V gene, J gene, and CDR3 amino acid sequence. Percentage overlap between repertoires was computed as shared unique clonotypes divided by the size of the smaller repertoire. Repertoire richness was assessed with RTK rarefaction, the Chao1 estimator, and Recon v2.1 estimates of unobserved clonotypes. This is the immuneACCESS table as TCRdb keeps it, with only in-frame sequences that have V and J called. A part of the clones is gone; compared with another copy, unresolved V genes explain less than half, and the rest is unexplained. V and J calls and clone size follow that table, whereas D and trimming were derived from the DNA. Here the sample has about 470,000 clones; 70% to 80% occur a single time. Approximately 13% of the sample goes to the ten largest clones.

The donors were healthy, HIV-negative adults with no recently reported acute infections or vaccinations. Only Caucasian adults living in Nashville, Tennessee, USA were represented among the donors. In the unsorted samples, roughly 90 million PBMCs were counted, and genomic DNA was extracted using the QIAamp DNA Blood Mini kit. Blood was collected by leukapheresis, and PBMCs were isolated by Ficoll-Histopaque density gradient centrifugation and then cryopreserved in liquid nitrogen vapor phase. This TCR was recovered from a woman aged 35 to 49 in good health. Some clones in this sample may be carry-over from other donors' samples. This chain is built from TRBV5-4 and TRBJ2-5, with 9 junctional bases fitting TRBD2. The J call is uncertain, as TRBJ2-7 better fits the DNA end. Sequenced input: PBMCs. The encoded CDR3 is CASSLAGVAGVREQYF. The DNA is as follows: TGTGCCAGCAGCTTGGCCGGGGTAGCGGGAGTTCGCGAGCAGTACTTC.